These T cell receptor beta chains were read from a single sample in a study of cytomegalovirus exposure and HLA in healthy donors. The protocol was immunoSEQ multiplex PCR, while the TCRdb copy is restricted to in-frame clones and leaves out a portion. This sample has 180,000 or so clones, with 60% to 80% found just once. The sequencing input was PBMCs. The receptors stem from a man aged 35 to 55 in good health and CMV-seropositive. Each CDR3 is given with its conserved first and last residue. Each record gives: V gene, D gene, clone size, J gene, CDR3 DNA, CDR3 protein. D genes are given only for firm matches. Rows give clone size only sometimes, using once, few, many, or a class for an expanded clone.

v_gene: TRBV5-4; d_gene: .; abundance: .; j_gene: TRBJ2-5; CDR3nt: TGTGCCAGCAGCTTGGGGTCGGAGGTTCAAGAGACCCAGTACTTC; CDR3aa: CASSLGSEVQETQYF
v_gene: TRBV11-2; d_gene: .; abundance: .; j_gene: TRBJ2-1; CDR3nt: TGTGCCAGCAGCCTCGACAGTTTGGCCTACAATGAGCAGTTCTTC; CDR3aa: CASSLDSLAYNEQFF
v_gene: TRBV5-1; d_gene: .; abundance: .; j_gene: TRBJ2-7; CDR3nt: TGCGCCAGCAGCTTGATTGGACTACCCTACGAGCAGTACTTC; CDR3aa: CASSLIGLPYEQYF
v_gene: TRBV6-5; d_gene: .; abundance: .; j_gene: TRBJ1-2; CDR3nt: TGTGCCAGCAGGACCTTACGTGGGTTTAGCGGCTACACCTTC; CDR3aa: CASRTLRGFSGYTF
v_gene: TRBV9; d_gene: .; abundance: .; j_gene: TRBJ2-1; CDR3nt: TGTGCCAGCAGCGTAGAGGAGGGGGGGCGGGATGAGCAGTTCTTC; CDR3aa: CASSVEEGGRDEQFF
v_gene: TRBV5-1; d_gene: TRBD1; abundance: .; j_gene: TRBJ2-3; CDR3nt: TGCGCCAGCAGCGTACAGGGGGAGACAGATACGCAGTATTTT; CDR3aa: CASSVQGETDTQYF
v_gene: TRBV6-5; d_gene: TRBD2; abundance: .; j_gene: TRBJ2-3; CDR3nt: TGTGCCAGCAGCGAACTAGCGGGAGTAGCAGATACGCAGTATTTT; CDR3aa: CASSELAGVADTQYF
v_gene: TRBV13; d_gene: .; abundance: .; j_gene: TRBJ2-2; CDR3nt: TGTGCCAGCAGCTTAGGGCTAGGGTCGGGGACCGGGGAGCTGTTTTTT; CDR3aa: CASSLGLGSGTGELFF
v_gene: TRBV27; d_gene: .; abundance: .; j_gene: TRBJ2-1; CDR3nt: TGTGCCAGCAGTTCGGGACACCTTACCTACAATGAGCAGTTCTTC; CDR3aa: CASSSGHLTYNEQFF
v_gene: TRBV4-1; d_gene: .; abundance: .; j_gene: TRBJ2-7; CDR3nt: TGCGCCAGCAGCCAAGTAAGGCCGGGACATTCCTACGAGCAGTACTTC; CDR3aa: CASSQVRPGHSYEQYF
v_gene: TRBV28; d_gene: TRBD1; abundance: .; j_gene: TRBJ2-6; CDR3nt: TGTGCCAGCTGCCCTGGGACAGGGGACCACTCTGGGGCCAACGTCCTGACTTTC; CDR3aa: CASCPGTGDHSGANVLTF
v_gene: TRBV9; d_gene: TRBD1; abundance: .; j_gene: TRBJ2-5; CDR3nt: TGTGCCAGCAGCGTCCAGGGGGCCGGGGAGACCCAGTACTTC; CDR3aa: CASSVQGAGETQYF
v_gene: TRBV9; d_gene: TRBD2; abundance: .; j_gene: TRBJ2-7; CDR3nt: TGTGCCAGCAGCGGAACCGGGACTAGCGGGAACGAGCAGTACTTC; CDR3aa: CASSGTGTSGNEQYF
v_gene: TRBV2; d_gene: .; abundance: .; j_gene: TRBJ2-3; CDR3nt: TGTGCCAGCAGTCAAGGGTTGGTGGTAGATAGCGGAAGACAGACAGATACGCAGTATTTT; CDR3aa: CASSQGLVVDSGRQTDTQYF
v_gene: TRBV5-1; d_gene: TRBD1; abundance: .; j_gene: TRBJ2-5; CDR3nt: TGCGCCAGCAGCTCCGGGACAGCCCAAGAGACCCAGTACTTC; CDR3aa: CASSSGTAQETQYF
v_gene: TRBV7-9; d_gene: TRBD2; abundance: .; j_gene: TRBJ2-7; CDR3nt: TGTGCCAGCAGCTGGCTAGCGGGAGGGCCAGGGTTATCCTACGAGCAGTACTTC; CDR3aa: CASSWLAGGPGLSYEQYF
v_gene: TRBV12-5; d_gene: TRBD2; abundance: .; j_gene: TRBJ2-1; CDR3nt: TGTGCTAGTGGTGCTAGCGGGAGTGTCGCCTACAATGAGCAGTTCTTC; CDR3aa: CASGASGSVAYNEQFF
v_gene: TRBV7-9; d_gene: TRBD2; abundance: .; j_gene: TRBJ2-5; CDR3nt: TGTGCCAGCAGCTTTACTAGCGACCAAGAGACCCAGTACTTC; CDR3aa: CASSFTSDQETQYF
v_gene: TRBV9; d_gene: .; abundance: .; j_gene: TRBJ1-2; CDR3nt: TGTGCCAGCAGCGTAGCGAATTCGAGGGGGAATGGCTACACCTTC; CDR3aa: CASSVANSRGNGYTF
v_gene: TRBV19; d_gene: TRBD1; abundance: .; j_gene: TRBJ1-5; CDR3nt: TGTGCCAGTAGTCCCGGGACAGGGCGCCAGCCCCAGCATTTT; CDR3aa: CASSPGTGRQPQHF
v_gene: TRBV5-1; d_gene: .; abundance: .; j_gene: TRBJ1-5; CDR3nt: TGCGCCAGCAGCTTGGCCGGGGAGCCCCAGCATTTT; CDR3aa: CASSLAGEPQHF
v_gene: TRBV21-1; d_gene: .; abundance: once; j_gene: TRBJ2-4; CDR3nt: TGTGCCAGCAGCAACAGTTATCAGGGTCCTCCCTTAGCCAAAAACATTCAGTACTTC; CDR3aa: CASSNSYQGPPLAKNIQYF
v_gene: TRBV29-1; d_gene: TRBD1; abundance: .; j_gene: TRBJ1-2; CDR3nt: TGCAGCGGACGACAGGGTAACTATGGCTACACCTTC; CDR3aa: CSGRQGNYGYTF
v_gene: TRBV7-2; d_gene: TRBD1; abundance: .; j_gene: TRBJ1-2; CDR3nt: TGTGCCAGCAGCCCTAGACAGGGCCCCTATGGCTACACCTTC; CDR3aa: CASSPRQGPYGYTF
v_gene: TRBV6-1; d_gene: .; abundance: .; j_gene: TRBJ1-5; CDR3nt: TGTGCCAGCAACCTCTCCCAGCAGCCCCAGCATTTT; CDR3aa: CASNLSQQPQHF
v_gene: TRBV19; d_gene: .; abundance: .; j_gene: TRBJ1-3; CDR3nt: TGTGCCACGACTTTTCGGGGGAACGGAAACACCATATATTTT; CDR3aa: CATTFRGNGNTIYF
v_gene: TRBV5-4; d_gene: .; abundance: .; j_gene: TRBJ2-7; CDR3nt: TGTGCCAGCAGCTCCCCTGACAGGTCCACCTACGAGCAGTACTTC; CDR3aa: CASSSPDRSTYEQYF
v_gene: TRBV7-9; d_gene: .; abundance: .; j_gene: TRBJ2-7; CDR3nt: TGTGCCAGCAGCCCCCAGAGGTGGTACGAGCAGTACTTC; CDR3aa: CASSPQRWYEQYF
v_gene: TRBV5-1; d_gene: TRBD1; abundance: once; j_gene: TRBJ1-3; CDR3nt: TGCGCCAGCCTTGAGGTTAGGGGGCGCGACTCTGGAAACACCATATATTTT; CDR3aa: CASLEVRGRDSGNTIYF
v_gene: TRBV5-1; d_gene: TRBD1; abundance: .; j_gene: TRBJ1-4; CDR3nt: TGCGCCAGCAGCTCCCTGAAGGCAGGGGGCTTGCGTGAAAAACTGTTTTTT; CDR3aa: CASSSLKAGGLREKLFF
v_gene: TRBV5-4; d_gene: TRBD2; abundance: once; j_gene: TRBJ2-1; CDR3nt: TGTGCCAGCAGCCCGCAGGGACTAGCGGGAGGGTCCTACAATGAGCAGTTCTTC; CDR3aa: CASSPQGLAGGSYNEQFF
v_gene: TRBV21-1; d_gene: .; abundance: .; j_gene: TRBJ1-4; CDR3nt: TGTGCCAGCAGTGGGGAGGGGATTAATGAAAAACTGTTTTTT; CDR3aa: CASSGEGINEKLFF
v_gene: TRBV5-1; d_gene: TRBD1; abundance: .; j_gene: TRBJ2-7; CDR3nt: TGCGCCAGCAGCCCGGACAGGGTTCCCTACGAGCAGTACTTC; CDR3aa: CASSPDRVPYEQYF
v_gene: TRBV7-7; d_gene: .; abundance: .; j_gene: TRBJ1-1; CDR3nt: TGTGCCAGCAGCAAGGACAGGAACACTGAAGCTTTCTTT; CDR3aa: CASSKDRNTEAFF
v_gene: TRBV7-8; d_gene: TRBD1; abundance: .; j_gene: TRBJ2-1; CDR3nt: TGTGCCAGCAGCTTAGCGGGACAGGGGGCCTACAATGAGCAGTTCTTC; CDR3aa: CASSLAGQGAYNEQFF
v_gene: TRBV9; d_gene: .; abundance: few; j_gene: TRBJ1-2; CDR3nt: TGTGCCAGCAGCGTAGAGGCGGTTGGAAGCTATGGCTACACCTTC; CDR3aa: CASSVEAVGSYGYTF
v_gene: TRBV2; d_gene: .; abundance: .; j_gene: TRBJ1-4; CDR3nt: TGTGCCAGCACCGGGGGGTATGAAAAACTGTTTTTT; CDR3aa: CASTGGYEKLFF
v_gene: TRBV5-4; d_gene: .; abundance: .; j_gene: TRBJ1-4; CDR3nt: TGTGCCAGCAGCTTGGACCCTAGGCAGGGTGAAAAACTGTTTTTT; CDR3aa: CASSLDPRQGEKLFF
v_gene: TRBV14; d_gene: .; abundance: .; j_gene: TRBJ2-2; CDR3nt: TGTGCCAGCAGCCAAGAGGTGGGCCGGCCAGGGGAGCTGTTTTTT; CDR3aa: CASSQEVGRPGELFF
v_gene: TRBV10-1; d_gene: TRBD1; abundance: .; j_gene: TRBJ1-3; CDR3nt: TGCGCCAGCAGTGGACAGGGAGGAAACACCATATATTTT; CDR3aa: CASSGQGGNTIYF
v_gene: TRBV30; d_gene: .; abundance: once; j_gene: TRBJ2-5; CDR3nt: TGTGCCTGGAGTGCGTCTAGCCAAGAGCAGTACTTC; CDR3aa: CAWSASSQEQYF
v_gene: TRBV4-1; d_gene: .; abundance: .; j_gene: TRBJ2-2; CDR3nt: TGCGCCAGCAGCCAAGATGGAATCAGGACAGCTGCCACCGGGGAGCTGTTTTTT; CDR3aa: CASSQDGIRTAATGELFF
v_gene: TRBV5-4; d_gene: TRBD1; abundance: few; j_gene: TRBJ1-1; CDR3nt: TGTGCCAGCAGTCGTTCCGGGACAGCATACACTGAAGCTTTCTTT; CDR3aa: CASSRSGTAYTEAFF
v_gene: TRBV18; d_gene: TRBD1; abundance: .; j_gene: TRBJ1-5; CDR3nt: TGTGCCAGCTCACCAGGGGACAGGGTATTGGCCCAGCATTTT; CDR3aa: CASSPGDRVLAQHF
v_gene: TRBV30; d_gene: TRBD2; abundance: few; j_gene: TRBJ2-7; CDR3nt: TGTGCCTGGAGTGTACAAGCGGGAGGGCCCTCGTACGAGCAGTACTTC; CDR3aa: CAWSVQAGGPSYEQYF
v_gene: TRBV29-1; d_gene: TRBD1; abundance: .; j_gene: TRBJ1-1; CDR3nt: TGCAGCGTCGACACGCACAGGGGAGTTACTGAAGCTTTCTTT; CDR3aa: CSVDTHRGVTEAFF
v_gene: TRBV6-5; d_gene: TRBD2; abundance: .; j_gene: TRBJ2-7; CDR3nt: TGTGCCAGCAGTACGGGACTAGCGAGTTACGAGCAGTACTTC; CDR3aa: CASSTGLASYEQYF
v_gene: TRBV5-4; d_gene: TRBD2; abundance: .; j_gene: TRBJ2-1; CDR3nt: TGTGCCAGCAGCTCCCGGGCCGGGACTAGCAGCAATGAGCAGTTCTTC; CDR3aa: CASSSRAGTSSNEQFF
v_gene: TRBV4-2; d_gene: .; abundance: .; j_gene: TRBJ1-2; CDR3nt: TGTGCCAGCAGCCAAGTTGAATCAGCGAACTATGGCTACACCTTC; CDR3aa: CASSQVESANYGYTF
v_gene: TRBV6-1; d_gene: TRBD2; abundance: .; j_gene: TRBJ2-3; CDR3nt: TGTGCCAGCAGTGAGACCGGGACTAGCGTAGGGGAGTATTTT; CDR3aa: CASSETGTSVGEYF
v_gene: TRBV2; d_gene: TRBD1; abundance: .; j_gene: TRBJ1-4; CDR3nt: TGTGCCAGCAGTTCCGGGACAGGGAAATGGCTGTTTTTT; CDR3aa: CASSSGTGKWLFF
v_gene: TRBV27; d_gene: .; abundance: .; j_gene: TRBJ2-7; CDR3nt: TGTGCCAGCAGCCCAACGGACTACTCCTACGAGCAGTACTTC; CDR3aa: CASSPTDYSYEQYF
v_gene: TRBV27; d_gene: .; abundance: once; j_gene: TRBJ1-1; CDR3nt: TGTGCCAGCAGTCAGAAGGGGCGCGGCACTGAAGCTTTCTTT; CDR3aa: CASSQKGRGTEAFF
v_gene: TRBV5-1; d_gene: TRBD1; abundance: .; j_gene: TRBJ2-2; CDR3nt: TGCGCCAGCAGCTTGGCCTTTGAGGACAGGGGGCTGAGCGGGGAGCTGTTTTTT; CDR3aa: CASSLAFEDRGLSGELFF
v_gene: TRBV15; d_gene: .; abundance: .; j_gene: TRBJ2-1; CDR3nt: TGTGCCACCAGCCCACCCCAGGGTTTCGTAAAGCAGTTCTTC; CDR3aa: CATSPPQGFVKQFF
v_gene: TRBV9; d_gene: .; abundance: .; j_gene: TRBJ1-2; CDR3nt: TGTGCCAGCACCGTAGACCCCGGGGGGGTTTTGAGTGGCTACACCTTC; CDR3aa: CASTVDPGGVLSGYTF
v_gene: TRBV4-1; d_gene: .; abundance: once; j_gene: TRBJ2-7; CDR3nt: TGCGCCAGCAGCCAACACGGGGGCGAGCAGTACTTC; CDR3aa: CASSQHGGEQYF
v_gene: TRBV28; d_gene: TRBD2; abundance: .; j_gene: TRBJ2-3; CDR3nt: TGTGCCAGCATCCCCGGGAGGGCCGTAACAGATACGCAGTATTTT; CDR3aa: CASIPGRAVTDTQYF
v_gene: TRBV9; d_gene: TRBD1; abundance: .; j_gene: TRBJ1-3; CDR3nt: TGTGCCGGCAGCGCCCCCCGGAACAGGGGTAGAAACACCATATATTTT; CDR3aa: CAGSAPRNRGRNTIYF
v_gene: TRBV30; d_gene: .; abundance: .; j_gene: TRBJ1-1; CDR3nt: TGTGCCTGGAGTGTAGGAGTGCCAGCTTTCTTT; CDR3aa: CAWSVGVPAFF